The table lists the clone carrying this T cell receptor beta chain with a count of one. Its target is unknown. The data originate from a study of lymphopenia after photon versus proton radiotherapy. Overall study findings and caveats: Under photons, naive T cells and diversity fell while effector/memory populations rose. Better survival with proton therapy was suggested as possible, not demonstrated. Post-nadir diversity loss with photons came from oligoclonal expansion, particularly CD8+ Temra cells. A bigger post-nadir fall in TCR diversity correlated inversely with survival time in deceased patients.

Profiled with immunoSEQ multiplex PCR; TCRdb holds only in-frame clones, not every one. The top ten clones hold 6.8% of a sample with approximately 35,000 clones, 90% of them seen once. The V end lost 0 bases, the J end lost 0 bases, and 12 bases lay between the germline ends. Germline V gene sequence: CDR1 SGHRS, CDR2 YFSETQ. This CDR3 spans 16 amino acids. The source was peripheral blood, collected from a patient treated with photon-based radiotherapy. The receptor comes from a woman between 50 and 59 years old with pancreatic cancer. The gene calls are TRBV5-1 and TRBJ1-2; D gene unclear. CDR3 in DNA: TGCGCCAGCAGCTTGGGATCGACGGTTCCTAACTATGGCTACACCTTC. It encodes CASSLGSTVPNYGYTF.